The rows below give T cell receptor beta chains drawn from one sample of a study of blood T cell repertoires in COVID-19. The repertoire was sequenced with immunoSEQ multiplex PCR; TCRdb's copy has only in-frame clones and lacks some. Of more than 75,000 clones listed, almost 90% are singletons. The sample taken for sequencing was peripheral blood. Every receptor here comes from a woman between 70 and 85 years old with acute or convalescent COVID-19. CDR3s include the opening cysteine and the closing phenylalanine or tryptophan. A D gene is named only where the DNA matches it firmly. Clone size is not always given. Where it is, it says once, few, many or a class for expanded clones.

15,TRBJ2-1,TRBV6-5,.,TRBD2,TGTGCCAGCAGTCCCGGGAGGTTCTCCTACAATGAGCAGTTCTTC,CASSPGRFSYNEQFF
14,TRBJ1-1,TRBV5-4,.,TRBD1,TGTGCCAGCAGCAGTGGACAGGGAGACACTGAAGCTTTCTTT,CASSSGQGDTEAFF
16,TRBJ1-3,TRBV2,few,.,TGTGCCAGCAGTTTGAGGACAGCCCGCGCCCAAAACACCATATATTTT,CASSLRTARAQNTIYF
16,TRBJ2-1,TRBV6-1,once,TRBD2,TGTGCCAGCAGTGAGGGACTAGCGGGAGTTAGGGATGAGCAGTTCTTC,CASSEGLAGVRDEQFF
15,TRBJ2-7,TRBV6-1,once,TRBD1,TGTGCCAGCAGTGAAAGTACAGGGGGCCCCTACGAGCAGTACTTC,CASSESTGGPYEQYF
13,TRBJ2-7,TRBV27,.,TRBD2,TGTGCCAGCAGTTATTCTAGCGGCTACGAGCAGTACTTC,CASSYSSGYEQYF
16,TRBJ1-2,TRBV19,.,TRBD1,TGTGCCAGTAGTATATCCGGGACAGAAGTGAACTATGGCTACACCTTC,CASSISGTEVNYGYTF
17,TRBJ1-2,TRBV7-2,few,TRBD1,TGTGCCAGCAGCTCACCGGGACAGGGTATCGGTAACTATGGCTACACCTTC,CASSSPGQGIGNYGYTF
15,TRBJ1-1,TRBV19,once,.,TGTGCCAGTATCGAGACAGGCCCCATGAACACTGAAGCTTTCTTT,CASIETGPMNTEAFF
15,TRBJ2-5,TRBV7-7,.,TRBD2,TGTGCCAGCAGTCCGAGCGGGAGCCTCCAAGAGACCCAGTACTTC,CASSPSGSLQETQYF
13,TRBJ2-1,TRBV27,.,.,TGTGCCAGCAGTTTATCCGCGGGCTATGAGCAGTTCTTC,CASSLSAGYEQFF
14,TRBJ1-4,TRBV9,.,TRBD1,TGTGCCAGCAGCGTCGGACAGGGGAGGGAAAAACTGTTTTTT,CASSVGQGREKLFF
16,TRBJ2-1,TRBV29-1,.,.,TGCAGCGTTGAAGATAACAGGGATTATAACTACAATGAGCAGTTCTTC,CSVEDNRDYNYNEQFF
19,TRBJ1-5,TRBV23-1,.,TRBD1,TGCGCCAGCAGTCAATCTGGAGGACAGGGAGTTCCGGGCAATCAGCCCCAGCATTTT,CASSQSGGQGVPGNQPQHF
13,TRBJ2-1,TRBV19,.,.,TGTGCCAGTAGTATCGGACAGAACAATGAGCAGTTCTTC,CASSIGQNNEQFF
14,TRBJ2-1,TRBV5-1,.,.,TGCGCCAGCAGCTTGGGACTAGCCTACAATGAGCAGTTCTTC,CASSLGLAYNEQFF
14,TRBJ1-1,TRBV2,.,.,TGTGCCAGCAGTGAAGCGCTTTGGCCCGGGGGGGCTTTCTTT,CASSEALWPGGAFF
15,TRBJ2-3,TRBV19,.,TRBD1,TGTGCCAGTAGTATCCAGGACAGGGACACAGATACGCAGTATTTT,CASSIQDRDTDTQYF
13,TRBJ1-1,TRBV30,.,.,TGTGCCTGGGGCAGGGGAAGGAACACTGAAGCTTTCTTT,CAWGRGRNTEAFF
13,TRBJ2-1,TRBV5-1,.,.,TGCGCCAGCAGCAGCGGGCGATACAATGAGCAGTTCTTC,CASSSGRYNEQFF
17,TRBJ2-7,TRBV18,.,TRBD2,TGTGCCAGCTCACCACCGTTTACCCTAGCGGGATCCTACGAGCAGTACTTC,CASSPPFTLAGSYEQYF
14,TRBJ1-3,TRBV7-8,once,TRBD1,TGTGCCAGCAAAATGGGACAGGGGGCAAACACCATATATTTT,CASKMGQGANTIYF
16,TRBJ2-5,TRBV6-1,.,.,TGTGCCAGCAGTGAAACAGGGTTATCGGATCAAGAGACCCAGTACTTC,CASSETGLSDQETQYF
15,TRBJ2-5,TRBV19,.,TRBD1,TGTGCCAGTAGTGTCATACGAGGGGGCCGGGAGACCCAGTACTTC,CASSVIRGGRETQYF
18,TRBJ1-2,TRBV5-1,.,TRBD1,TGCGCCAGCAGCTTGGTTCCGGGGACAGGGGGAGATCGTGGTGGCTACACCTTC,CASSLVPGTGGDRGGYTF
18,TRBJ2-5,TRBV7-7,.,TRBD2,TGTGCCAGCAGCTTAGTTGCTAGCGGGAGTGGGGACCAAGAGACCCAGTACTTC,CASSLVASGSGDQETQYF
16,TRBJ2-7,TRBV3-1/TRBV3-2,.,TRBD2,TGTGCCAGCAGCCAACTACTGACTAGCGTAAACTACGAGCAGTACTTC,CASSQLLTSVNYEQYF
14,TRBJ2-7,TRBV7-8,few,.,TGTGCCAGCAGCTTAGGTGTAGTTCTGGTCGAGCAGTACTTC,CASSLGVVLVEQYF
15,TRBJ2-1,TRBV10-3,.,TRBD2,TGTGCCATCAGAGCGACTAGCGTTTCCGACAATGAGCAGTTCTTC,CAIRATSVSDNEQFF
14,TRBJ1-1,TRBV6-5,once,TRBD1,TGTGCCAGCAGACAGGACAGGGAGGCGACTGAAGCTTTCTTT,CASRQDREATEAFF
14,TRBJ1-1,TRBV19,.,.,TGTGCCAGTATTAAGGGGTTGATGAACACTGAAGCTTTCTTT,CASIKGLMNTEAFF
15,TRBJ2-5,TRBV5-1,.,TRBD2,TGCGCCAGCAGCGACGGAGGGACTAGCCAAGAGACCCAGTACTTC,CASSDGGTSQETQYF
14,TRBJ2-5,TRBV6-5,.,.,TGTGCCAGCGGGACACCAAGTATCCAAGAGACCCAGTACTTC,CASGTPSIQETQYF
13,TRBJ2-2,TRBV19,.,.,TGTGCCAGCAGCTCGGGGGGCGCCGGGGAGCTGTTTTTT,CASSSGGAGELFF
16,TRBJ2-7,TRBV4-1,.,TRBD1,TGCGCCAGCAGCCTCTTCTCCGGGACAGGGGCCTACGAGCAGTACTTC,CASSLFSGTGAYEQYF
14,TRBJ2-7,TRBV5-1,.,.,TGCGCCAGCAGCTTGTTACAGGGTGGTCTCGAGCAGTACTTC,CASSLLQGGLEQYF
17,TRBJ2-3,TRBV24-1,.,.,TGTGCCACCAGCGATCCTAGGCTCGCGCTTGAGTCAGATACGCAGTATTTT,CATSDPRLALESDTQYF
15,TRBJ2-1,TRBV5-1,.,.,TGCGCCAGCAGCTTGGGTACAGGCTCCTACAATGAGCAGTTCTTC,CASSLGTGSYNEQFF
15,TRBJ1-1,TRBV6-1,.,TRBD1,TGTGCCAGCAGTGAACAAGACAGGGAGAACACTGAAGCTTTCTTT,CASSEQDRENTEAFF
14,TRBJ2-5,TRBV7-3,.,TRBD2,TGTGCCAGCAGCTTGCGTTCAGCGGGGTCGGCCCAGTACTTC,CASSLRSAGSAQYF
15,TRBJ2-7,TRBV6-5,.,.,TGTGCCAGCAGTTACTCGCAGGCAAGCTCCTACGAGCAGTACTTC,CASSYSQASSYEQYF
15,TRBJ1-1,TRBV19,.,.,TGTGCCAGTAGTATCGGAGACCGCATGAACACTGAAGCTTTCTTT,CASSIGDRMNTEAFF